Listed here are 15 T cell receptor beta chains from one sample, sequenced in a study of regulatory T cells in long-lasting Graves disease. The time point: persistent/refractory GD, antithyroid drugs over 5 years with positive TRAb. PBMCs provided the RNA from which the TCR library was made. iRepertoire HTBI primers and Arm-PCR of CDR3 regions built TCR beta libraries. MiXCR, run by TCRdb on the multiplex PCR reads, gives a single entry per CDR3 protein. The profile shows about 660,000 distinct CDR3 sequences, approximately 29% of them singletons. This specimen consisted of peripheral blood mononuclear cells (PBMCs), obtained when the disease was refractory, from a patient treated with antithyroid drugs. These receptors were taken from a female donor with Graves disease.

This clonotype is a singleton in its sample. The chain recombines TRBV7-9 with TRBJ1-4, with 7 bases that match TRBD1. CDR3 length equals 15 residues. CDR1 and CDR2 (germline): SEHNR, FQNEAQ (reference sequence). Unmatched junction bases numbered 11, after V lost 5 bases and J lost 8 bases. CDR3 loop: CASSVQGQEDEKLFF. The DNA for the CDR3 is TGTGCCAGCAGCGTTCAAGGACAGGAAGACGAAAAACTGTTTTTT. Using reference TRBV7-9 and TRBJ1-4 for the parts outside the CDR3, the full variable domain is DTGVSQNPRHKITKRGQNVTFRCDPISEHNRLYWYRQTLGQGPEFLTYFQNEAQLEKSRLLSDRFSAERPKGSFSTLEIQRTEQGDSAMYLCASSVQGQEDEKLFFGSGTQLSVL.

This clonotype was seen many times. This sequence joins TRBV10-3 and TRBJ1-2; D is uncertain. Germline loops: CDR1 ENHRY, CDR2 SYGVKD. V was trimmed by 3 bases and J by 1 base, leaving 6 bases between them. This CDR3 comprises 13 residues. The CDR3 spells CAISDTDNYGYTF. DNA for the CDR3: TGTGCCATCAGTGACACTGATAACTATGGCTACACCTTC.

V gene TRBV6-1 combines with J gene TRBJ2-7; weak D call: TRBD2 (6 bases). The V and J ends lost 6 bases and 4 bases respectively, with 19 bases between them. The CDR3 covers 15 residues. CDR1 is MNHNS and CDR2 is SASEGT in the germline V gene. The CDR3 DNA follows: TGTGCCAGCAGAATTCCGGGACTTGACCCATACGAGCAGTACTTC. This translates into CASRIPGLDPYEQYF.

Many counts were recorded for this clonotype. The chain recombines TRBV27 with TRBJ1-6; D not resolved. Germline CDR1 MNHEY, CDR2 SMNVEV (reference sequence). The CDR3 sequence is 15 residues long. The ends were cut back, 1 base at V and 10 bases at J, with 14 bases in the middle. The CDR3 DNA is TGTGCCAGCAGTTTATTACGGCCCGAGGGATCACCCCTCCACTTT. Residues: CASSLLRPEGSPLHF.

This clonotype was seen only a few times. The chain recombines TRBV27 with TRBJ2-5, with 7 positions matching TRBD2. Trimming removed 3 bases from V and 5 bases from J; junction bases left unmatched: 3. Germline-derived CDR1 and CDR2 are MNHEY and SMNVEV (reference sequence). The CDR3 consists of 13 residues. The CDR3 nucleotides read TGTGCCAGCAGTTTCAGGGAGGGGGAGACCCAGTACTTC. Encoded protein: CASSFREGETQYF.

In the case of this clonotype: A read error may account for a junction end that differs from germline. This chain connects TRBV5-4 to TRBJ2-2; a weak D match, TRBD2 (5 bases). Per germline, CDR1 SGHNT and CDR2 YYREEE (reference sequence). This CDR3 spans 12 amino acids. The CDR3 DNA reads as TGTGCCAGCAGCTATAGGTTCGGGGAGCCGTTTTTT. This sequence encodes CASSYRFGEPFF.

This chain connects TRBV4-2 to TRBJ2-7; D is unclear. Germline CDR1 reads LGHNA; CDR2 reads YNFKEQ. The V end was cut by 0 bases, the J end by 5 bases, with 20 bases between. The CDR3 contains 17 residues. The CDR3 DNA reads TGTGCCAGCAGCCAAGAGAAAATGGGTCGGCGACTCGACGAGCAGTACTTC. It yields the protein CASSQEKMGRRLDEQYF.

The V gene is TRBV6-5, the J gene TRBJ1-5; weak D call: TRBD1 (5 bases). Trimming removed 1 base from V and 3 bases from J, with 10 bases in between. Germline V gives CDR1 MNHEY, CDR2 SVGAGI. This CDR3 region has 15 residues. CDR3 sequence (DNA): TGTGCCAGCAGTTACTTTGGGGGTATCAATCAGCCCCAGCATTTT. The encoded protein is CASSYFGGINQPQHF.

J is TRBJ2-7 and V is TRBV5-1; D is ambiguous. The germline V gene has CDR1 SGHRS and CDR2 YFSETQ. Trimming cost V 0 bases and J 5 bases, with 12 bases left between them. The CDR3 totals 14 residues. The CDR3 sequence: CASSLAASGDEQYF. DNA for the CDR3: TGCGCCAGCAGCTTGGCGGCCTCAGGCGACGAGCAGTACTTC.

This clonotype appeared a single time. CDR3 DNA sequence: TGCGCCAGCAGCTTTGGGGGACGCACAGATACGCAGTATTTT. Its protein is CASSFGGRTDTQYF. The chain carries TRBV5-1 and TRBJ2-3; D is tentatively TRBD1 or TRBD2 (5 bases each). The ends were cut back, 2 bases at V and 1 base at J, with 8 bases in the middle. From germline, CDR1 is SGHRS and CDR2 YFSETQ. The CDR3 extends over 14 amino acids.

The J gene is TRBJ1-1, the V gene TRBV30; 7 positions match TRBD1. Germline V gene data show CDR1 as GTSNPN and CDR2 as SVGIG (reference sequence). V was clipped by 4 bases and J by 4 bases; unmatched bases: 6. This CDR3 contains 13 residues. The CDR3 sequence: CAWTYRGGTEAFF. CDR3 nucleotides: TGTGCCTGGACGTACAGGGGAGGCACTGAAGCTTTCTTT.

In this sample, this clonotype turned up a few times. The chain is built from TRBV2 and TRBJ1-5, with 8 nucleotides matching TRBD1. V shed 3 bases, J shed 3 bases, and the junction held 4 bases outside the gene matches. This CDR3 spans 15 amino acids. Germline V gene sequence: CDR1 SNHLY, CDR2 FYNNEI. The DNA of the CDR3 is TGTGCCAGCAGTGAGGGACAGGTGGACAATCAGCCCCAGCATTTT. Amino acid sequence: CASSEGQVDNQPQHF.

The chain uses TRBV19 and TRBJ2-7; 8 bases match TRBD1. The CDR3 has 15 residues. The germline CDR1 and CDR2 sequences are LNHDA and SQIVND (reference sequence). J gave up 3 bases and V 4 bases, and 8 bases lay outside the gene matches. For the CDR3, the DNA is TGTGCCAGTAGTAGCCTCGGGACAGGTATCTACGAGCAGTACTTC. It translates to CASSSLGTGIYEQYF.

Here the CDR3 DNA reads TGTGCCAGCCGTAGTCGGCGGGAGTCGGCCACCGGGGAGCTGTTTTTT. Translating gives CASRSRRESATGELFF. The genes are TRBV6-1 and TRBJ2-2; TRBD2 agrees at 7 bases. Germline-derived CDR1 and CDR2 are MNHNS and SASEGT. CDR3 length equals 16 residues. V was clipped by 8 bases and J by 4 bases; unmatched bases: 13.

This chain uses TRBV6-1 with TRBJ1-1; no firm D call. The CDR3 spans 15 residues. The germline V gene has CDR1 MNHNS and CDR2 SASEGT. The V end was cut by 0 bases, the J end by 3 bases, with 11 bases between. The CDR3 coding sequence is TGTGCCAGCAGTGAAGCCGGGATCTGGGACACTGAAGCTTTCTTT. It translates to CASSEAGIWDTEAFF.